A single sample gave rise to the 3 T cell receptor beta chains below, sequenced in a study of cytomegalovirus exposure and HLA in healthy donors (dated by TCRdb to about 2017). Library prep was done by the immunoSEQ multiplex PCR assay. For the multiplex PCR, a mixture combining 60 forward primers for TCR Vbeta segments and 13 reverse primers for TCR Jbeta segments was used. The immuneACCESS repertoire file appears here via TCRdb, limited to in-frame rearrangements. These files lack a portion of the clones; in checked studies, under half of the deficit traces to unresolved V genes, and the cause of the others is not known. The sample table records 100,000 to 120,000 clones; under 85% of these occur just once. Together, the top ten hold 7.5% to 10% of the sample. Sample: PBMCs. The receptors were gathered from a woman in her thirties or forties in good health and CMV-seropositive.

A remark on this clone: Other DNA sequences in the same sample also yield this CDR3. The chain combines TRBV5-5 with TRBJ1-3; 8 nucleotides line up with TRBD1. The CDR3 runs to 14 residues. CDR1 is SGHKS, CDR2 YYEKEE, per germline (reference sequence). V dropped 4 bases and J dropped 2; count of bases not matched to a gene: 2. CDR3 sequence reads: CASSLGQAGNTIYF. CDR3 nucleotide sequence: TGTGCCAGCAGCCTGGGACAGGCTGGAAACACCATATATTTT.

This clone has only a few counts. V usage is TRBV5-4 and J usage is TRBJ2-5; 10 bases align to TRBD2. The CDR3 has 17 amino acids. Trimming cost V 4 bases and J 4 bases; bases outside gene matches: 13. Germline assignment: CDR1 SGHNT and CDR2 YYREEE (reference sequence). CDR3 in DNA: TGTGCCAGCAGCCAAGATTCCCAGCGGGGGGGCTCAGAGACCCAGTACTTC. Translation: CASSQDSQRGGSETQYF.

The V gene is TRBV7-9, the J gene TRBJ2-7, with D perhaps TRBD2 (5 bases). Deletions cut 5 bases from V and 2 bases from J, with 7 bases between. This CDR3 is 12 amino acids long. Germline-derived CDR1 and CDR2 are SEHNR and FQNEAQ (reference sequence). CDR3 DNA: TGTGCCAGCAGCCCAGCGGCCTACGAGCAGTACTTC. It translates to CASSPAAYEQYF.